These 14 T cell receptor beta chains were sequenced from one sample in a study of long-term antiretroviral therapy in people with HIV. The assay, immunoSEQ v3.0, was run at survey level. Produced via immunoSEQ multiplex PCR; TCRdb's table is partial and in-frame only. The sample holds approximately 35,000 clones, about 94% seen once. The sample was unsorted PBMCs, taken around 5 years after starting antiretroviral therapy. These TCRs come from a woman aged 50 to 65 with HIV.

Only one count was recorded for this clone. The rearrangement joins TRBV7-9 to TRBJ2-3; D is unclear. The germline V gene encodes CDR1 SEHNR and CDR2 FQNEAQ (reference sequence). CDR3 length: 12 residues. Trimming took 4 bases from V and 2 from J, leaving 4 bases between them. The chain's CDR3 is CASSSHTDTQYF. The CDR3 DNA reads TGTGCCAGCAGCTCGCACACAGATACGCAGTATTTT. Supplemented by reference TRBV7-9 and TRBJ2-3, the full variable domain reads DTGVSQNPRHKITKRGQNVTFRCDPISEHNRLYWYRQTLGQGPEFLTYFQNEAQLEKSRLLSDRFSAERPKGSFSTLEIQRTEQGDSAMYLCASSSHTDTQYFGPGTRLTVL.

This rearrangement joins TRBV19 to TRBJ1-1; 7 nucleotides agree with TRBD1. Per germline, CDR1 LNHDA and CDR2 SQIVND (reference sequence). The ends lost 5 bases at V and 7 bases at J; junction bases unmatched: 16. The CDR3 length is 16 residues. As DNA, the CDR3 is TGTGCCAGTAGTTCGAGACAGGGAAGGGAGACGTTTGAAGCTTTCTTT. Translating it yields CASSSRQGRETFEAFF.

J is TRBJ1-2 and V is TRBV6-5, with D hard to call. The CDR3 is 12 residues long. Germline V CDR1 and CDR2: MNHEY, SVGAGI. With 6 bases removed from V and 1 base from J, the gap between germline ends came to 6 bases. Here the CDR3 reads CASRGLNYGYTF. The CDR3 DNA is TGTGCCAGCAGGGGTCTTAACTATGGCTACACCTTC.

The chain recombines TRBV4-1 with TRBJ2-3; D call uncertain. Looked up from germline, CDR1 is MGHRA and CDR2 is YSYEKL. The CDR3 loop spans 14 amino acids. Trimming pared 1 base from V and 4 bases from J, leaving 9 bases between. The CDR3 DNA sequence: TGCGCCAGCAGCCAAGCGATGGTCGCAGATACGCAGTATTTT. Amino acid sequence: CASSQAMVADTQYF.

The CDR3 DNA reads as TGTGCCAGCAGTCAGAGCGGGGGTAACACAGATACGCAGTATTTT. This sequence encodes CASSQSGGNTDTQYF. V and J are TRBV11-2 and TRBJ2-3, with 8 nucleotides matching TRBD2. This CDR3 comprises 15 residues. J lost 2 bases, V lost 6 bases, and 7 bases had no gene match. Germline V gives CDR1 SGHAT, CDR2 FQNNGV.

The count of this clone is one. This rearrangement joins TRBV18 to TRBJ1-5, with D unclear. Trimming pared 3 bases from V and 0 bases from J, leaving 12 bases between. The CDR3 has 16 residues. Germline assignment: CDR1 KGHSH and CDR2 LQKENI. The CDR3 nucleotides are TGTGCCAGCTCACCTCAAGGTCGTCTTAGCAATCAGCCCCAGCATTTT. As protein: CASSPQGRLSNQPQHF.

This chain links TRBV7-3 with TRBJ1-6; D unclear. The germline V gene encodes CDR1 SGHTA and CDR2 FQGTGA. V was cut by 1 base and J by 12 bases, with 16 bases left in between. This CDR3 spans 15 amino acids. The CDR3 nucleotides read TGTGCCAGCAGCTTAAGAGGAGACGGGCGCGGACCCCTCCACTTT. Encoded protein: CASSLRGDGRGPLHF.

The chain combines TRBV11-1 with TRBJ2-1; 11 bases align to TRBD2. CDR1 and CDR2 from the germline V gene are SGHAT and FQDESV (reference sequence). The CDR3 spans 14 residues. Unmatched junction bases numbered 4, after V lost 5 bases and J lost 7 bases. The CDR3 coding sequence is TGTGCCAGCAGCAGGGGACTAGCGGATAATGAGCAGTTCTTC. It codes for CASSRGLADNEQFF.

The genes are TRBV5-8 and TRBJ2-1; TRBD2 is a possible D gene (5 bases). The germline V gene has CDR1 SGHTS and CDR2 YDEGEE. Trimming stripped 0 bases from V and 4 bases from J, with 14 bases between. The length of the CDR3 is 16 residues. CDR3 sequence reads: CASSLARRSGYNEQFF. The DNA for the CDR3 is TGTGCCAGCAGCTTGGCCCGAAGGTCGGGGTACAATGAGCAGTTCTTC.

This sequence joins TRBV7-8 and TRBJ2-7; no clear D gene. The V end was cut by 3 bases, the J end by 6 bases, with 15 bases between. CDR1 and CDR2 from the germline V gene are SGHVS and FQNEAQ. This CDR3 is built from 14 residues. The CDR3 reads CASSFPSKASEQYF. The CDR3 nucleotides are TGTGCCAGCAGCTTTCCGTCTAAAGCTTCCGAGCAGTACTTC.

The chain employs TRBV7-6 and TRBJ2-5; D is possibly TRBD2 (5 bases). Trimming removed 3 bases at V and 5 bases at J, with 19 bases between. The germline CDR1 and CDR2 sequences are SGHVS and FNYEAQ. The CDR3 has 16 amino acids. This chain's CDR3 is CASSFGLSRTLETQYF. In nucleotides, the CDR3 is TGTGCCAGCAGCTTTGGCCTCTCTAGGACTCTTGAGACCCAGTACTTC. The complete variable domain, with remaining parts taken from reference TRBV7-6 and TRBJ2-5, reads GAGVSQSPRYKVTKRGQDVALRCDPISGHVSLYWYRQALGQGPEFLTYFNYEAQQDKSGLPNDRFSAERPEGSISTLTIQRTEQRDSAMYRCASSFGLSRTLETQYFGPGTRLLVL.

This chain joins TRBV15 and TRBJ2-1; perhaps TRBD2 as D (6 bases). Deletions cut 6 bases from V and 0 bases from J, with 9 bases between. Germline V gene sequence: CDR1 LNHNV, CDR2 YYDKDF (reference sequence). This CDR3 has 14 residues. The CDR3 DNA is TGTGCCACCAGTCCAGCGGGCTCCTACAATGAGCAGTTCTTC. This translates into CATSPAGSYNEQFF.

This clone was observed once. The CDR3 spells CASSKGGTTYEQYF. The CDR3 DNA follows: TGTGCCAGTAGTAAGGGGGGGACGACCTACGAGCAGTACTTC. This sequence joins TRBV19 and TRBJ2-7; D is possibly TRBD2 (7 bases). The CDR3 has 14 amino acids. Per germline, CDR1 LNHDA and CDR2 SQIVND (reference sequence). V shed 4 bases and J shed 2 bases, with 12 bases lying between them.

The chain carries TRBV30 and TRBJ2-7; D is perhaps TRBD1 (7 bases). In germline, CDR1 is GTSNPN, CDR2 SVGIG (reference sequence). The V and J ends lost 4 bases and 4 bases respectively, with 14 bases between them. This CDR3 spans 13 amino acids. The CDR3 loop is CAWMLTGRYEQYF. As DNA, the CDR3 is TGTGCCTGGATGTTGACAGGGAGGTACGAGCAGTACTTC.